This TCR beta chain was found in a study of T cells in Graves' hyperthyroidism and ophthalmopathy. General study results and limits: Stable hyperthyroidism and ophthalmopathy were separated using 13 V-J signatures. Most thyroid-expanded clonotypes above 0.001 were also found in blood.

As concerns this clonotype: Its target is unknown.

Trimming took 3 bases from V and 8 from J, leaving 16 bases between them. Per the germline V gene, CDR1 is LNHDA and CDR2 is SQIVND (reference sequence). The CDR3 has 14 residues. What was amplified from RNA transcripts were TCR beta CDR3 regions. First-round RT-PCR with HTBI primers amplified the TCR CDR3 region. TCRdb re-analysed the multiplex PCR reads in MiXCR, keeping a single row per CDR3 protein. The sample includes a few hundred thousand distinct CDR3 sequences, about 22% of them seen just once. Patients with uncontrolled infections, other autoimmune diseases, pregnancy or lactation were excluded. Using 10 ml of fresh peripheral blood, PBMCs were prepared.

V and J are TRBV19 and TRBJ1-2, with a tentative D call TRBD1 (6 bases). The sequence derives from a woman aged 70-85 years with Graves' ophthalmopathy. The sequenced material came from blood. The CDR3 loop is CASSIRGQGQGYTF. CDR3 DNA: TGTGCCAGTAGTATCCGGGGGCAGGGGCAAGGCTACACCTTC.